A selection of T cell receptor beta chains follows, all from one sample in a study of graft-versus-host responses after intestinal transplantation. Produced via immunoSEQ multiplex PCR; TCRdb's table is partial and in-frame only. This sample has under 95,000 clones, with roughly nine tenths found just once. These receptors are not linked to any known antigen. The starting material was unstimulated CD8+ T cells sorted from spleen or lymph node cells, obtained before intestinal transplant. Source of these receptors: a human donor who received an intestinal transplant. The CDR3 runs from the conserved cysteine through the conserved F or W. D genes are given only for firm matches. Size is omitted from some rows. Given values are once, few, many or a class for expanded clones.

>.|.|TRBV5-6|TRBJ2-7
TGTGCCAGCAGCTCCAGGGGTGCCTCTTCCTACGAGCAGTACTTC
CASSSRGASSYEQYF
>.|.|TRBV27|TRBJ2-7
TGTGCCAGCAGTTATGCAGGGGTGAACGAGCAGTACTTC
CASSYAGVNEQYF
>.|.|TRBV7-9|TRBJ2-5
TGTGCCAGCAGCTTAGAATGGGTCACAGGGTCCCAAGAGACCCAGTACTTC
CASSLEWVTGSQETQYF
>TRBD1|.|TRBV6-1|TRBJ2-7
TGTGCCAGCAGTGAACCCGGGACAGGGACCCCCTACGAGCAGTACTTC
CASSEPGTGTPYEQYF
>TRBD2|.|TRBV11-2|TRBJ2-5
TGTGCCAGCAGCGATGGGACTAGCGGGAGCCAAGAGACCCAGTACTTC
CASSDGTSGSQETQYF
>TRBD2|.|TRBV4-1|TRBJ2-7
TGCGCCAGCAGCCAAGAAATAGCGGGGACCTACGAGCAGTACTTC
CASSQEIAGTYEQYF
>.|.|TRBV27|TRBJ1-2
TGTGCCAGCAGTTTAATAGGGGACATTGGCTATGGCTACACCTTC
CASSLIGDIGYGYTF
>TRBD2|.|TRBV28|TRBJ2-7
TGTGCCAGCAGTTTCGGGGGGAGAGAGCAGTACTTC
CASSFGGREQYF
>.|.|TRBV13|TRBJ1-1
TGTGCCAGCAGCACTAGGGGGGGCGTCGCTGAAGCTTTCTTT
CASSTRGGVAEAFF
>TRBD2|.|TRBV9|TRBJ2-7
TGTGCCAGCAGCCCTTTAGCGGGACTAACCTACGAGCAGTACTTC
CASSPLAGLTYEQYF
>.|.|TRBV6-6|TRBJ1-2
TGTGCCAGCAGTTACCAATTGGGGGGAGGAGGCTACACCTTC
CASSYQLGGGGYTF
>TRBD2|.|TRBV5-1|TRBJ2-3
TGCGCCAGCAGCTTGGAGCTAGCGGGGGGAACAGATACGCAGTATTTT
CASSLELAGGTDTQYF
>TRBD1|.|TRBV28|TRBJ1-4
TGTGCCAGCAGCCCCCTGGACAGGGGTACCACAAATGAAAAACTGTTTTTT
CASSPLDRGTTNEKLFF
>.|.|TRBV19|TRBJ1-1
TGTGCCAGTAGTCTTCGGGAGGAAATAGGCACTGAAGCTTTCTTT
CASSLREEIGTEAFF
>.|.|TRBV6-1|TRBJ1-2
TGTGCCAGCAGTCCTCAGGGGATAAACTATGGCTACACCTTC
CASSPQGINYGYTF
>TRBD2|few|TRBV28|TRBJ2-7
TGTGCCAGCAGCCTCGGGGCTAGCGGGAGACTCTACGAGCAGTACTTC
CASSLGASGRLYEQYF
>TRBD1|.|TRBV27|TRBJ1-1
TGTGCCAGCAGTAGAACAGGGGTGAACACTGAAGCTTTCTTT
CASSRTGVNTEAFF
>.|.|TRBV5-5|TRBJ1-6
TGTGCCAGCACCGACCCTGGACTTAGCTCCTATAATTCACCCCTCCACTTT
CASTDPGLSSYNSPLHF
>.|.|TRBV19|TRBJ2-7
TGTGCCAGTAGTATCGACGGGGCCTACGAGCAGTACTTC
CASSIDGAYEQYF
>.|.|TRBV7-8|TRBJ1-2
TGTGCCAGCAGCTTAGACGACAGCCACGGCTACACCTTC
CASSLDDSHGYTF
>.|.|TRBV6-1|TRBJ2-5
TGTGCCAGCAGTTCCCCTGGTCCGAGGGAGACCCAGTACTTC
CASSSPGPRETQYF
>TRBD1|.|TRBV28|TRBJ1-4
TGTGCCAGCAGTTTGCGTAAGGGACAGGGGTATGAAAAACTGTTTTTT
CASSLRKGQGYEKLFF
>TRBD2|.|TRBV11-2|TRBJ2-2
TGTGCCAGCAGCTTAGGGTTAGAGCGGGAGAACACCGGGGAGCTGTTTTTT
CASSLGLERENTGELFF
>.|.|TRBV15|TRBJ2-1
TGTGCCACCAGCAGGCCCCTTGCGGGCGTCTCCTACAATGAGCAGTTCTTC
CATSRPLAGVSYNEQFF
>.|.|TRBV5-1|TRBJ2-3
TGCGCCAGCAGCTTCGGGATTGGACAGTCCACAGATACGCAGTATTTT
CASSFGIGQSTDTQYF
>TRBD1|.|TRBV29-1|TRBJ1-2
TGCAGCGTTCCCGGGACAGGGAACTTCCGGGATGGCTACACCTTC
CSVPGTGNFRDGYTF
>TRBD1|.|TRBV7-2|TRBJ2-5
TGTGCCAGCAGCTTCTTGACTTCCCGGGACAGACAAGAGACCCAGTACTTC
CASSFLTSRDRQETQYF
>.|.|TRBV6-1|TRBJ2-1
TGTGCCAGCAATGGACAGGAGCAGTTCTTC
CASNGQEQFF
>TRBD2|.|TRBV7-9|TRBJ2-7
TGTGCCAGCAGCTTATCATCAGCGGGAGATGAAGAGCAGTACTTC
CASSLSSAGDEEQYF
>.|.|TRBV6-1|TRBJ2-5
TGTGCCAGCAGTGAAGATCTCTGGCGGGGGCTGGAGACCCAGTACTTC
CASSEDLWRGLETQYF
>TRBD1|once|TRBV18|TRBJ2-7
TGTGCCAGCTCACCTTGGGACAGCCCCTACGAGCAGTACTTC
CASSPWDSPYEQYF
>TRBD2|.|TRBV5-1|TRBJ2-2
TGCGCCAGCACCAAAGGGGCAGAATGGGAGGGACGCACCGGGGAGCTGTTTTTT
CASTKGAEWEGRTGELFF
>TRBD2|.|TRBV11-2|TRBJ2-3
TGTGCCAGCAGCTTAGAGGCGGGAGCGGGCCCAGATACGCAGTATTTT
CASSLEAGAGPDTQYF
>.|.|TRBV6-6|TRBJ1-5
TGTGCCAGCAGTTCCCCCGGGACATCCGTGGGACCCCAGCATTTT
CASSSPGTSVGPQHF
>.|.|TRBV4-1|TRBJ2-7
TGCGCCAGCAGCCCCTTCCCAAAACCACTAGCTTGGAACTACGAGCAGTACTTC
CASSPFPKPLAWNYEQYF
>TRBD2|.|TRBV5-1|TRBJ2-5
TGCGCCAGCAGCCATAGGACTAGCGTGGAGACCCAGTACTTC
CASSHRTSVETQYF
>TRBD1|.|TRBV2|TRBJ2-2
TGTGCCAGCAGTGAGGCCCGGGACAGACCTCGTTGTTGCACCGGGGAGCTGTTTTTT
CASSEARDRPRCCTGELFF
>TRBD2|.|TRBV27|TRBJ2-1
TGTGCCAGCAGGGGGACTAGCGGGTTGAATAACAATGAGCAGTTCTTC
CASRGTSGLNNNEQFF
>TRBD2|.|TRBV29-1|TRBJ2-7
TGCAGCGTCAGCGGGGGTCTCTCCTACGAGCAGTACTTC
CSVSGGLSYEQYF
>TRBD2|.|TRBV6-4|TRBJ2-3
TGTGCCAGCAGTGACGGAGCGGGGGGGCACACAGATACGCAGTATTTT
CASSDGAGGHTDTQYF
>TRBD2|.|TRBV6-4|TRBJ2-3
TGTGCCAGCAGTGACTCTAGCGGGGGCACAGATACGCAGTATTTT
CASSDSSGGTDTQYF
>TRBD1|.|TRBV6-5|TRBJ2-5
TGTGCCAGCAGTTACTACGGACAGGGAGTTCGAGAGACCCAGTACTTC
CASSYYGQGVRETQYF
>.|.|TRBV29-1|TRBJ2-2
TGCAGCGTCGGAGGGGGCCGCGGGGAGCTGTTTTTT
CSVGGGRGELFF
>.|.|TRBV6-1|TRBJ2-2
TGTGCCAGCAGTGCCGGGGACACCGGGGAGCTGTTTTTT
CASSAGDTGELFF
>TRBD2|.|TRBV6-5|TRBJ2-1
TGTGCCAGCAGACTAGCGGGAGCCTACAATGAGCAGTTCTTC
CASRLAGAYNEQFF
>.|.|TRBV28|TRBJ2-6
TGTGCCAGCAGTTCAGGGGCGTCCAGCTCTGGGGCCAACGTCCTGACTTTC
CASSSGASSSGANVLTF
>TRBD1|.|TRBV6-5|TRBJ2-7
TGTGCCAGCAGTTATTATGGGACAGGGCTCGAGCAGTACTTC
CASSYYGTGLEQYF
>.|.|TRBV18|TRBJ1-2
TGTGCCAGCTCACCGGGGGGACCGACGGCGGGCTATGGCTACACCTTC
CASSPGGPTAGYGYTF
>.|.|TRBV28|TRBJ2-2
TGTGCCAGCAGTTTAATCCTCAGGACAGCGAACACCGGGGAGCTGTTTTTT
CASSLILRTANTGELFF
>TRBD1|.|TRBV27|TRBJ2-7
TGTGCCAGCAGTTTATCAGGACAGGGGGGGTTTAAGGGGGAGCAGTACTTC
CASSLSGQGGFKGEQYF